The 11 T cell receptor beta chains reported below all come from one sample, sequenced in a study of blood T cells in healthy people across ages. For the second PCR, which ran for about 6 to 12 cycles, a sample-barcoded 5' primer and a J-beta primer mix were used. One entry per CDR3 protein, called by TCRdb with MiXCR from the 5' RACE reads. The profile shows 650,000 to 1,000,000 distinct CDR3 sequences, approximately 35% of them singletons. Specimen: blood. These receptors were obtained from a man aged 18 to 29 in good health.

The chain employs TRBV7-9 and TRBJ2-5, with 10 bases identical to TRBD2. Germline V CDR1 and CDR2: SEHNR, FQNEAQ (reference sequence). This CDR3 spans 15 amino acids. V shed 7 bases, J shed 1 base, and the junction held 6 bases outside the gene matches. This chain's CDR3 is CASTPSGGFQETQYF. The CDR3 DNA sequence: TGTGCCAGCACCCCTAGCGGGGGCTTCCAAGAGACCCAGTACTTC.

As regards this clonotype: A read error is possible here, since a much larger clone lies one base away. The V and J genes are TRBV11-1 and TRBJ2-7, with D perhaps matching TRBD2 (6 bases). This CDR3 region has 14 residues. Germline values: CDR1 SGHAT, CDR2 FQDESV (reference sequence). The CDR3 DNA sequence: TGTGCCAGCAGGGGGACTTTGAGCTCCTACAAGCAGTACTTC. This gives the protein CASRGTLSSYKQYF.

This clonotype was counted at least ten times. CDR3 residues: CASRLNSQGDAGIQYF. The CDR3 DNA is TGTGCCAGCAGACTAAACTCACAGGGGGATGCGGGCATTCAGTACTTC. The rearrangement uses TRBV6-5 and TRBJ2-4; 8 nucleotides line up with TRBD1. Germline CDR1 is MNHEY and CDR2 is SVGAGI. The CDR3 has 16 amino acids. The junction had 16 bases not matched to a gene; V was cut back by 6 bases and J by 9 bases.

The DNA for the CDR3 is TGCAGTGCTAGAGTCTTGGAATCTAGCACAGATACGCAGTATTTT. This codes for CSARVLESSTDTQYF. The rearrangement joins TRBV20-1 to TRBJ2-3; D gene ambiguous. CDR1 DFQATT and CDR2 SNEGSKA come from the germline V gene (reference sequence). The CDR3 length is 15 residues. V was shortened by 1 base and J by 0 bases, with 11 bases between the two germline ends.

The chain is built from TRBV20-1 and TRBJ2-7; TRBD2 is a possible D gene (7 bases). The CDR3 covers 15 residues. From germline, CDR1 is DFQATT and CDR2 SNEGSKA (reference sequence). V gave up 0 bases and J gave up 2 bases, with 14 bases separating them. Written as DNA, the CDR3 is TGCAGTGCTAGAGATCCAAGGGGGGGAACCTACGAGCAGTACTTC. Its translation is CSARDPRGGTYEQYF.

As regards this clonotype: A much more abundant neighbour one base away suggests this may be a read error. J is TRBJ2-7 and V is TRBV12-3 or TRBV12-4; D unclear. The CDR3 is made up of 13 amino acids. V shed 6 bases and J shed 0 bases, with 9 bases lying between them. This chain's CDR3 is CASSHHDSYEQYV. CDR3 coding DNA: TGTGCCAGCAGCCATCATGACTCCTACGAGCAGTACGTC.

Concerning this clonotype itself: One base away lies a much larger clone, so this may be a sequencing read error. V gene TRBV29-1 combines with J gene TRBJ2-5; a possible D gene is TRBD1 (6 bases). CDR1 and CDR2 (germline): SQVTM, ANQGSEA. Between the trimmed V and J ends, which lost 3 bases and 11 bases, there was a span of 22 bases. This CDR3 is built from 14 residues. The CDR3 sequence: CSVEPTGTYNEQYF. The CDR3 region has the DNA TGCAGCGTTGAGCCCACAGGGACCTACAATGAGCAGTACTTC.

This chain joins TRBV6-5 and TRBJ1-2; D is unresolved. CDR3 length: 14 amino acids. From germline, CDR1 is MNHEY and CDR2 SVGAGI. The V end was cut by 6 bases, the J end by 6 bases, with 17 bases between. The chain's CDR3 is CASSPRRILNGYTF. The CDR3 nucleotides are TGTGCCAGCAGCCCCCGGCGGATTCTCAATGGCTACACCTTC.

In its sample, this clonotype was seen a few times. This chain joins TRBV9 and TRBJ1-1; maybe TRBD1 (5 bases). CDR3 length: 16 residues. CDR1 is SGDLS, CDR2 YYNGEE, per germline. The ends were cut back, 0 bases at V and 0 bases at J, with 12 bases in the middle. The CDR3 nucleotides are TGTGCCAGCAGCGTAGATGGGGGGAACCTGAACACTGAAGCTTTCTTT. Amino acid sequence: CASSVDGGNLNTEAFF. The full variable domain, rest sourced from reference TRBV9 and TRBJ1-1, is DSGVTQTPKHLITATGQRVTLRCSPRSGDLSVYWYQQSLDQGLQFLIQYYNGEERAKGNILERFSAQQFPDLHSELNLSSLELGDSALYFCASSVDGGNLNTEAFFGQGTRLTVV.

CDR3: CASSLHTENTEAFF. CDR3 bases: TGTGCCAGCAGCTTACATACAGAGAACACTGAAGCTTTCTTT. The rearrangement links TRBV7-9 to TRBJ1-1; D unresolved. This CDR3 spans 14 amino acids. Trimming shortened V by 2 bases and J by 1 base, and 8 bases separated the two germline ends. CDR1 is SEHNR and CDR2 is FQNEAQ in the germline V gene (reference sequence).

The rearrangement links TRBV2 to TRBJ1-5; 11 nucleotides agree with TRBD1. The CDR3 covers 14 residues. CDR1 and CDR2 from the germline V gene are SNHLY and FYNNEI. Germline trimming cut 4 bases from V and 6 bases from J; bases unmatched to any gene: 2. As DNA, the CDR3 is TGTGCCAGCAGTGGGACAGGGGGCATTCAGCCCCAGCATTTT. This translates into CASSGTGGIQPQHF.